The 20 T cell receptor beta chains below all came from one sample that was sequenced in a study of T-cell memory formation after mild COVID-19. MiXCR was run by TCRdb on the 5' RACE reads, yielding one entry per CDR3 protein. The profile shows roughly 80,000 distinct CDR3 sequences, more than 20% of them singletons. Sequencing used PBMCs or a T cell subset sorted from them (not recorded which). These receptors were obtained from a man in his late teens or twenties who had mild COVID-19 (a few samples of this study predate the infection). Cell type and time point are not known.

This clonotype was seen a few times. CDR3 DNA: TGCGCCAGCAGCCAAGGGGACCGCGGGAATACGCAGTATTTT. Protein product: CASSQGDRGNTQYF. The chain employs TRBV4-1 and TRBJ2-3; TRBD2 might be the D (6 bases). Germline V gene lookup returns CDR1 MGHRA and CDR2 YSYEKL. V shed 1 base and J shed 7 bases, with 12 bases lying between them. The CDR3 covers 14 residues.

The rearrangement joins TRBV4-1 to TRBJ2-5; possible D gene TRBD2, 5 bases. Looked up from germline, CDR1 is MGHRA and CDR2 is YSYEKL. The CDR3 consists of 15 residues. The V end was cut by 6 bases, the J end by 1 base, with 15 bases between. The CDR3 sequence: CASSTYRTGQETQYF. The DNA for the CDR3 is TGCGCCAGCAGTACATACCGGACTGGCCAAGAGACCCAGTACTTC.

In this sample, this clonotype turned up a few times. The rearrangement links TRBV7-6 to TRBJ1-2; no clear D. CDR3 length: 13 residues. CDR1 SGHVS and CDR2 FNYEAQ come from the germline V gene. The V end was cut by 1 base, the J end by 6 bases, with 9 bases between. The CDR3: CASSLVREHGYTF. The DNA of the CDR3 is TGTGCCAGCAGCTTAGTTCGGGAGCATGGCTACACCTTC. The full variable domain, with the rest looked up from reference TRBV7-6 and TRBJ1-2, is GAGVSQSPRYKVTKRGQDVALRCDPISGHVSLYWYRQALGQGPEFLTYFNYEAQQDKSGLPNDRFSAERPEGSISTLTIQRTEQRDSAMYRCASSLVREHGYTFGSGTRLTVV.

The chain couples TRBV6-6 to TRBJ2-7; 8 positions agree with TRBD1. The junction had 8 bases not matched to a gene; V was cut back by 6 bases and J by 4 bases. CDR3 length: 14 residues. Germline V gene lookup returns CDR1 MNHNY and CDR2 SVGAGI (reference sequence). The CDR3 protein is CASSHRGQGYEQYF. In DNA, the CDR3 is TGTGCCAGCAGCCACAGAGGACAGGGATACGAGCAGTACTTC.

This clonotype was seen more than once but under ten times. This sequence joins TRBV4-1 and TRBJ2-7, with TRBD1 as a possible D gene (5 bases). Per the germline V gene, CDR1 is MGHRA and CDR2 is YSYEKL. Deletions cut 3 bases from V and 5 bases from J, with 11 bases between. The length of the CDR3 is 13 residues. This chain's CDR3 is CASSQVSGNEQYF. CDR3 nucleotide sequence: TGCGCCAGCAGCCAGGTCTCAGGGAACGAGCAGTACTTC.

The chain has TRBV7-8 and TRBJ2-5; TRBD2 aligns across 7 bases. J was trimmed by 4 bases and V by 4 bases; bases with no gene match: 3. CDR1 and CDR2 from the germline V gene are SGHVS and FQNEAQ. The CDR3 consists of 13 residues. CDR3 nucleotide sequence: TGTGCCAGCAGCTCCCCGGGGGGAGAGACCCAGTACTTC. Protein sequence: CASSSPGGETQYF.

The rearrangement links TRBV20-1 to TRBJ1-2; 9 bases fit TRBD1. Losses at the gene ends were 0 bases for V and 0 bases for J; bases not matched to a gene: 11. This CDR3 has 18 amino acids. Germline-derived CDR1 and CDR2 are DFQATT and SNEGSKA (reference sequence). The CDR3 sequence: CSARDRKGQGLANYGYTF. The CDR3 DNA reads TGCAGTGCTAGAGATAGAAAGGGACAGGGCTTAGCTAACTATGGCTACACCTTC.

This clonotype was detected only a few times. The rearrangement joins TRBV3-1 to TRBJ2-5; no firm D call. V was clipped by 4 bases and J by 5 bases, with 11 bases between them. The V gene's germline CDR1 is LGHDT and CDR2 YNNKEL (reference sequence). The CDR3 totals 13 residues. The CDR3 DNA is TGTGCCAGCAGCCGTACCATGCCGGAGACCCAGTACTTC. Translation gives CASSRTMPETQYF.

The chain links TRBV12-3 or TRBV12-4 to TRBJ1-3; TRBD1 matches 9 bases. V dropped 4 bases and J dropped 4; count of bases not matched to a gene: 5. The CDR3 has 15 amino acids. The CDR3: CASSSGTGRGNTIYF. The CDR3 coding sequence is TGTGCCAGCAGTTCCGGGACAGGGAGAGGAAACACCATATATTTT.

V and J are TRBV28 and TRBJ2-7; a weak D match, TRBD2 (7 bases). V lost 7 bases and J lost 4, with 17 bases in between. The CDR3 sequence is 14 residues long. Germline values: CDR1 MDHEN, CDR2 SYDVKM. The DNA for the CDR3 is TGTGCCAGCACGATGGGAGGGACACCTTACGAGCAGTACGTC. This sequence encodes CASTMGGTPYEQYV.

CDR3 DNA sequence: TGTGCCAGCAGCCAAACGCTAGCGGGGGCCAACCCCACCTACAATGAGCAGTTCTTC. This sequence encodes CASSQTLAGANPTYNEQFF. The chain recombines TRBV4-2 with TRBJ2-1, with 10 bases that match TRBD2. CDR3 size: 19 residues. Trimming cost V 2 bases and J 2 bases; bases outside gene matches: 12. The V gene's germline CDR1 is LGHNA and CDR2 YNFKEQ.

The CDR3 nucleotides are TGTGCCAGCAGTTCCGCCGGAGCCAAAAACATTCAGTACTTC. It translates to CASSSAGAKNIQYF. The genes are TRBV6-5 and TRBJ2-4; D uncertain. Between the trimmed V and J ends, which lost 4 bases and 0 bases, there was a span of 7 bases. Germline CDR1 MNHEY, CDR2 SVGAGI. This CDR3 contains 14 residues.

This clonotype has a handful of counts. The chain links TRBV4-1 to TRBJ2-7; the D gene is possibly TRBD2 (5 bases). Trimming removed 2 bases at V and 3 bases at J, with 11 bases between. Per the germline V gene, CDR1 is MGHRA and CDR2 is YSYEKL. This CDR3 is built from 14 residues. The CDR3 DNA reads TGCGCCAGCAGCCAACCAATAGAGGGCTACGAGCAGTACTTC. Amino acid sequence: CASSQPIEGYEQYF.

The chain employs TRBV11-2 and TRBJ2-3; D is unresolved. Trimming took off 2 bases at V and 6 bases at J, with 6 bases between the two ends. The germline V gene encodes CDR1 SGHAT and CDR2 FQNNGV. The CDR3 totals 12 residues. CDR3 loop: CASSLISDTQYF. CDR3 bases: TGTGCCAGCAGCTTAATTAGTGATACGCAGTATTTT.

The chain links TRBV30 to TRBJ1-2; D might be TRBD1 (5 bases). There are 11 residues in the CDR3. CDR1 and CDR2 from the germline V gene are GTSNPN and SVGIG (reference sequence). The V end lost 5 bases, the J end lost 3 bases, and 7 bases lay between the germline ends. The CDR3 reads CAWQGYYGYTF. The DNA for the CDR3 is TGTGCCTGGCAGGGATACTATGGCTACACCTTC.

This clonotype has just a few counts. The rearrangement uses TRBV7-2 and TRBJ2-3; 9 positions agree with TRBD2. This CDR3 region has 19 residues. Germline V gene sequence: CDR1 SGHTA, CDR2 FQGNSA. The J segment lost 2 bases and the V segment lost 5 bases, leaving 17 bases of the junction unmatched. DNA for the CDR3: TGTGCCAGCAGCCTACCGGAAGGTTTAGCGGGGGCGTACACAGATACGCAGTATTTT. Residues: CASSLPEGLAGAYTDTQYF.

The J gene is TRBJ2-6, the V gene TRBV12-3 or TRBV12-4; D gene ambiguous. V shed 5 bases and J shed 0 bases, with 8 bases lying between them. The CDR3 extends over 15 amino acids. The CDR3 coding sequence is TGTGCCAGCAGTCCCGTGTTCTCTGGGGCCAACGTCCTGACTTTC. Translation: CASSPVFSGANVLTF.

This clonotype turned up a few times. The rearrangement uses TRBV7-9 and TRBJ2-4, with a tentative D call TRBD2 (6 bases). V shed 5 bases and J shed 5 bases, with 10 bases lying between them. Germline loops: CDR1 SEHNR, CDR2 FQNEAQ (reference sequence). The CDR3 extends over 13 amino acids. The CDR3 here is CASSAGRENIQYF. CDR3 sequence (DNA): TGTGCCAGCAGCGCGGGACGGGAAAACATTCAGTACTTC. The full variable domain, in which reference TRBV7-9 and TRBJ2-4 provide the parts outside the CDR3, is DTGVSQNPRHKITKRGQNVTFRCDPISEHNRLYWYRQTLGQGPEFLTYFQNEAQLEKSRLLSDRFSAERPKGSFSTLEIQRTEQGDSAMYLCASSAGRENIQYFGAGTRLSVL.

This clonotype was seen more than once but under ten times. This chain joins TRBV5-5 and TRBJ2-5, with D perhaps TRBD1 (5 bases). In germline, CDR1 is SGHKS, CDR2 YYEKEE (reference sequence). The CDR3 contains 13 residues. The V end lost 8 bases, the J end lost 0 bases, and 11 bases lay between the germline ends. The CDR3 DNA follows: TGTGCCAGTTCAGGACAAAACCAAGAGACCCAGTACTTC. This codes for CASSGQNQETQYF.

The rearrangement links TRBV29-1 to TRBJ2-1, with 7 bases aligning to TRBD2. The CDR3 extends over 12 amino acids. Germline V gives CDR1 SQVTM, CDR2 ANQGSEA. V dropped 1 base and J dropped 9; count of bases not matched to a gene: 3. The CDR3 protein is CSVEVGGTEQFF. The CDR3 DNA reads TGCAGCGTTGAAGTGGGGGGGACTGAGCAGTTCTTC.